Below are 8 T cell receptor beta chains sequenced from a single sample in a study of T cells in narcolepsy. Repertoires were generated with immunoSEQ multiplex PCR, while TCRdb's copy carries only in-frame clones and drops some. This repertoire shows nearly 25,000 clones, less than 65% found once; its top ten account for 9.5% to 15%. Sample: memory (CD45RA-) CD4+ T cells from blood. These receptors all stem from a human donor in good health.

Only one count was recorded for this clone. The V gene is TRBV29-1, the J gene TRBJ2-7; 7 nucleotides match TRBD1. CDR3 size: 13 residues. Germline CDR1 reads SQVTM; CDR2 reads ANQGSEA. With 7 bases clipped from V and 2 bases from J, the junction kept 8 bases outside the gene matches. CDR3 coding DNA: TGCAGCGCCTCAGGGGGACCCGCCTACGAGCAGTACTTC. Translated: CSASGGPAYEQYF.

The chain combines TRBV7-9 with TRBJ1-1; D is ambiguous. The CDR3 runs to 14 residues. The germline V gene has CDR1 SEHNR and CDR2 FQNEAQ (reference sequence). V was clipped by 6 bases and J by 1 base, with 12 bases between them. The CDR3 DNA reads as TGTGCCAGCAGTTTACAGACCTCGAACACTGAAGCTTTCTTT. It yields the protein CASSLQTSNTEAFF.

This rearrangement joins TRBV5-1 to TRBJ2-1; 7 bases match TRBD1. Germline V gives CDR1 SGHRS, CDR2 YFSETQ. The CDR3 extends over 14 amino acids. The V gene end was trimmed by 4 bases and the J gene end by 8 bases; junction bases not matched to a gene: 9. Here the CDR3 reads CASSPQTGAHEQFF. The CDR3 coding sequence is TGCGCCAGCAGCCCCCAAACAGGGGCCCATGAGCAGTTCTTC.

This clone was picked up a small number of times. The chain uses TRBV6-5 and TRBJ2-3; 12 bases line up with TRBD1. Germline trimming cut 6 bases from V and 9 bases from J; bases unmatched to any gene: 10. Germline CDR1 and CDR2: MNHEY and SVGAGI. The CDR3 has 15 residues. CDR3 in amino acids: CASSSGGQGARTQYF. The CDR3, as DNA: TGTGCCAGCAGCTCGGGGGGACAGGGGGCTCGGACGCAGTATTTT.

The chain combines TRBV28 with TRBJ1-6, with 9 bases identical to TRBD1. This CDR3 region has 14 residues. The V segment lost 7 bases and the J segment 7 bases; nucleotides outside the gene matches: 5. From germline, CDR1 is MDHEN and CDR2 SYDVKM. DNA for the CDR3: TGTGCCAGCATCCGGACAGGGGAAAATTCACCCCTCCACTTT. Translation: CASIRTGENSPLHF.

The chain joins TRBV7-2 to TRBJ2-2; no definite D call. This CDR3 comprises 14 residues. With 2 bases removed from V and 6 bases from J, the gap between germline ends came to 10 bases. CDR1 is SGHTA, CDR2 FQGNSA, per germline. The CDR3 loop reads CASSLIALSGELFF. In DNA, the CDR3 is TGTGCCAGCAGCTTAATCGCATTATCCGGGGAGCTGTTTTTT.

The CDR3: CASRAGGSASYEQYF. The DNA of the CDR3 is TGTGCCAGCCGAGCGGGGGGGTCTGCATCCTACGAGCAGTACTTC. The V gene is TRBV6-1, the J gene TRBJ2-7; 10 bases match TRBD2. CDR3 length equals 15 residues. With V trimmed by 8 bases and J by 1 base, 8 bases remained unmatched. The germline CDR1 and CDR2 sequences are MNHNS and SASEGT.

The rearrangement uses TRBV28 and TRBJ2-7; D gene ambiguous. Germline CDR1 reads MDHEN; CDR2 reads SYDVKM. The CDR3 covers 13 residues. Trimming removed 3 bases from V and 7 bases from J, with 13 bases in between. Here the CDR3 DNA reads TGTGCCAGCAGTTTTGTAGACGGCCTGGAGCAGTACTTC. The encoded protein is CASSFVDGLEQYF.